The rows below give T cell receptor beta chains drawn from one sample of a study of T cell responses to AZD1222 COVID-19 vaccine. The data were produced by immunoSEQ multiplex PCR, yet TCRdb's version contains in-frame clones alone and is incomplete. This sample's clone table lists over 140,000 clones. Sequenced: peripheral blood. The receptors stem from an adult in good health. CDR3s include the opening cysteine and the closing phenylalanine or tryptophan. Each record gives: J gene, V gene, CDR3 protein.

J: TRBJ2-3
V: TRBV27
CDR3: CASSWQGHLKTSTDTQYF

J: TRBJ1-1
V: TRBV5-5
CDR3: CASSAALGAEAFF

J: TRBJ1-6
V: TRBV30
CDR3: CAWSEQGSSPLHF

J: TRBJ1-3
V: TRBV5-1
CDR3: CASSLTGRYSGNTIYF

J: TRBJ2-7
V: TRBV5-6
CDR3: CASRLGGGSSYEQYF

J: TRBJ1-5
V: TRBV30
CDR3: CAWSENTGGQPQHF

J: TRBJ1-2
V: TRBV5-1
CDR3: CASSLVSSNYGYTF

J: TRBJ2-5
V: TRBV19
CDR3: CASSIKYGGRGETQYF

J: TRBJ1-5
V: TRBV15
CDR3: CATSRDSLSNQPQHF

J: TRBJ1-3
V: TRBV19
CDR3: CASSIDGTDGNTIYF

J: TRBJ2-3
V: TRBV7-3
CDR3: CASSLTRGAGDTQYF

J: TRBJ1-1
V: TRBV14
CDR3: CASSQHGTGISEAFF

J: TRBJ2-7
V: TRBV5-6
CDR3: CASSLVGPNNEQYF

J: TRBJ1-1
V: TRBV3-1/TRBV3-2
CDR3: CASNLGDSTEAFF

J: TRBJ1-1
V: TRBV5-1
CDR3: CASSLFVGRTEEAFF

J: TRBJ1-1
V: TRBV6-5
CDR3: CASSRHRDGDTEAFF

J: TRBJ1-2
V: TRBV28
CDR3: CASSLPQGGYTF

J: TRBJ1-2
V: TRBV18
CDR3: CASSPPGTDYGYTF

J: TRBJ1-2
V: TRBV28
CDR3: CASSLSLGDYGYTF

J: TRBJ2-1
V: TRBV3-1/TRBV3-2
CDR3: CASSPPYSGVNEQFF

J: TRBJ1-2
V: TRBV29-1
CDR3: CSVTGGIRNGYTF

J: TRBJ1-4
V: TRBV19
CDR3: CASSWGLESGKLFF

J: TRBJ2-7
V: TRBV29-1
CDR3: CSARGGPPRSYEQYF

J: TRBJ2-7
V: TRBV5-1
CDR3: CASSPAGSSYEQYF

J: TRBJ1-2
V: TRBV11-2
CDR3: CASSLDPGLTGDGYTF

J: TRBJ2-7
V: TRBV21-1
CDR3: CASSKDPSGGAFIHEQYF

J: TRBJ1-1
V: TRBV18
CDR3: CASSPGHSNTEAFF

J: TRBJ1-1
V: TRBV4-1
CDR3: CASSQDPLNTEAFF

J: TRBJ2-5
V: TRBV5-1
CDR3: CASSLGGQRRETQYF

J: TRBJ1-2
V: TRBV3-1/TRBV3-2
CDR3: CASSQGGGGGYTF

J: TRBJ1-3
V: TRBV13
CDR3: CASSQAPENTIYF

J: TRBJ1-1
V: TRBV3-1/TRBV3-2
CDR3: CASSLGYRGLSEAFF

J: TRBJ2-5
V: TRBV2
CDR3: CASSFTGVQETQYF

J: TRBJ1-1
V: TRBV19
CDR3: CASSIRGGTTEAFF

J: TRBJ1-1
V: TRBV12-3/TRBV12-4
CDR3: CASSLDQGTEAFF

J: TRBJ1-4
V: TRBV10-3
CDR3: CAISLGPGNEKLFF

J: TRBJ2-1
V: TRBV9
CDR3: CASSALAGGRNEQFF

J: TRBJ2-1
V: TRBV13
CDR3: CASSLGPNNEQFF

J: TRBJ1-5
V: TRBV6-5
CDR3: CASKSRDRQLQPQHF

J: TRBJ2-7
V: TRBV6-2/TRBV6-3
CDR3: CASSYGGTTEPEQYF

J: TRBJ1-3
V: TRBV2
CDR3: CASRQDTSAGNTIYF

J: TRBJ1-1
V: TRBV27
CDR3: CASSFGRQSEAFF

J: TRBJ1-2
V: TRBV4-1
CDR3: CASSQEWQGNGYTF

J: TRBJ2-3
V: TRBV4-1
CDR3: CASSQEPRGARDTQYF

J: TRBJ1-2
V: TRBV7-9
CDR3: CASSLVLDGGYTF

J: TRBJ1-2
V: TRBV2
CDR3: CASSNQGSLYGYTF

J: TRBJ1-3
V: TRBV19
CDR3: CASSMGGNTIYF

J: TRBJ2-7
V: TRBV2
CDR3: CASRYGLLNNYEQYF

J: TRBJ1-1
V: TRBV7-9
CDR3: CASSLSGGANTEAFF

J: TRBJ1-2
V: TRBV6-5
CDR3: CASSYSGAYGYTF

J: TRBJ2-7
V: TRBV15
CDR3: CATSRDLAVPSSYEQYF